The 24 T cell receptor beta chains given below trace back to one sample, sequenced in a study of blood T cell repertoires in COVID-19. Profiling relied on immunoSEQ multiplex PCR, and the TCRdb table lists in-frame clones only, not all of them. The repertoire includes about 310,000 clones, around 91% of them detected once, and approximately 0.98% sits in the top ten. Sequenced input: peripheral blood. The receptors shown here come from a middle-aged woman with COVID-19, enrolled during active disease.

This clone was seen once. The CDR3 loop is CASSLDIPGFVTF. For the CDR3, the DNA is TGTGCCAGCAGCTTAGATATTCCAGGGTTTGTCACCTTC. V and J are TRBV7-9 and TRBJ1-2; D is perhaps TRBD1 (5 bases). The CDR3 is 13 amino acids. The germline V and J ends were trimmed by 1 base and 13 bases, with 16 bases remaining between them. Germline loops: CDR1 SEHNR, CDR2 FQNEAQ (reference sequence).

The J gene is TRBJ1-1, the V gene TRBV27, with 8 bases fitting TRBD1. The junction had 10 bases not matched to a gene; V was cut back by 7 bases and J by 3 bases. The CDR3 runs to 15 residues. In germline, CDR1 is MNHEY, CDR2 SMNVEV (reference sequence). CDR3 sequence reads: CASKSRGLEDTEAFF. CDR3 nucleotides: TGTGCCAGCAAATCCAGGGGGCTAGAGGACACTGAAGCTTTCTTT.

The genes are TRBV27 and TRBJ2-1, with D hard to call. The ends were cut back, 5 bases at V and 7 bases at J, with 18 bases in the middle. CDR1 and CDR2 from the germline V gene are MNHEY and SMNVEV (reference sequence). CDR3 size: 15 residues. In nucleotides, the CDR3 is TGTGCCAGCAGTAGGAGACGCTTCGATGGGAATGAGCAGTTCTTC. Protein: CASSRRRFDGNEQFF.

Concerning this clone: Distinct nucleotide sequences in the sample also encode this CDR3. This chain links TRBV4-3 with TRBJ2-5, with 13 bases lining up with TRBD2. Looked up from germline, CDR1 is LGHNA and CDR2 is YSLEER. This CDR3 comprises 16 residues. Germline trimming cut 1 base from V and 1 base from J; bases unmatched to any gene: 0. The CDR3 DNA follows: TGCGCCAGCAGCCAAGGACTAGCGGGAGGCCAAGAGACCCAGTACTTC. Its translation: CASSQGLAGGQETQYF.

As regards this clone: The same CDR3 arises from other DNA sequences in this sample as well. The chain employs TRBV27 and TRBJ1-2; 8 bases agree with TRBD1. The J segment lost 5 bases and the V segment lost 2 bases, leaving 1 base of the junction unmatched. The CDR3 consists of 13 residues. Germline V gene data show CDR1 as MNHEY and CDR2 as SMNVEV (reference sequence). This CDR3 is CASSLTGGYGYTF. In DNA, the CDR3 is TGTGCCAGCAGTTTAACAGGGGGGTATGGCTACACCTTC.

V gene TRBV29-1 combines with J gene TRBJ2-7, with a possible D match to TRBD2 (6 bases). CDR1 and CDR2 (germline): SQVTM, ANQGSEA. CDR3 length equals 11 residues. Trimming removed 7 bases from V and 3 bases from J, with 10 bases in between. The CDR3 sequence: CSGMGGYEQYF. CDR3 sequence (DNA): TGCAGCGGGATGGGGGGCTACGAGCAGTACTTC.

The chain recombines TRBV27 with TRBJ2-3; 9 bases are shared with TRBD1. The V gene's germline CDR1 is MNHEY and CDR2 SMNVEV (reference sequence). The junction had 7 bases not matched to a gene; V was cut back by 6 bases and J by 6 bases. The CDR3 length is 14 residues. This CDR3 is CASSRDREGDTQYF. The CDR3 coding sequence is TGTGCCAGCAGCCGGGACAGGGAAGGGGATACGCAGTATTTT.

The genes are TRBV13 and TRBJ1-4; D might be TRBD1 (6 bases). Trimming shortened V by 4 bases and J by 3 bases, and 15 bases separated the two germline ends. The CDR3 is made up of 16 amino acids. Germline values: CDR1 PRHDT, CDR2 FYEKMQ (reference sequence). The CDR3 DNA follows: TGTGCCAGCAGCTCCAGGGGTCGGGTGTCTAATGAAAAACTGTTTTTT. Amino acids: CASSSRGRVSNEKLFF. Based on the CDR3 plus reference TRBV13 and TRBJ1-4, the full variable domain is AAGVIQSPRHLIKEKRETATLKCYPIPRHDTVYWYQQGPGQDPQFLISFYEKMQSDKGSIPDRFSAQQFSDYHSELNMSSLELGDSALYFCASSSRGRVSNEKLFFGSGTQLSVL.

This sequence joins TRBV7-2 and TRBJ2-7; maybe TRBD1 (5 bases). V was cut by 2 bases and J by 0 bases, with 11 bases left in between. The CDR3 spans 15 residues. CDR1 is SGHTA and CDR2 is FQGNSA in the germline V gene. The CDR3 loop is CASSLTGSLSYEQYF. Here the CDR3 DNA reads TGTGCCAGCAGCTTAACAGGATCGCTCTCCTACGAGCAGTACTTC.

The DNA of the CDR3 is TGTGCCTGGTGGGAGGCCGGGCTGGGCACAGATACGCAGTATTTT. Encoded protein: CAWWEAGLGTDTQYF. The chain joins TRBV7-9 to TRBJ2-3; maybe TRBD2 (6 bases). Deletions cut 11 bases from V and 1 base from J, with 19 bases between. Germline V gene data show CDR1 as SEHNR and CDR2 as FQNEAQ (reference sequence). CDR3 length equals 15 residues.

The CDR3 loop reads CASSLDLGGVVLNEQFF. The CDR3 DNA reads as TGTGCCAGCAGCTTAGATCTCGGGGGAGTGGTCCTGAATGAGCAGTTCTTC. The chain has TRBV11-3 and TRBJ2-1, with D possibly TRBD2 on 6 matching bases. The CDR3 contains 17 residues. Germline values: CDR1 SGHNT, CDR2 YENEEA. Between the trimmed V and J ends, which lost 0 bases and 7 bases, there was a span of 19 bases. Filled out from reference TRBV11-3 and TRBJ2-1, the complete variable domain reads EAGVVQSPRYKIIEKKQPVAFWCNPISGHNTLYWYLQNLGQGPELLIRYENEEAVDDSQLPKDRFSAERLKGVDSTLKIQPAELGDSAVYLCASSLDLGGVVLNEQFFGPGTRLTVL.

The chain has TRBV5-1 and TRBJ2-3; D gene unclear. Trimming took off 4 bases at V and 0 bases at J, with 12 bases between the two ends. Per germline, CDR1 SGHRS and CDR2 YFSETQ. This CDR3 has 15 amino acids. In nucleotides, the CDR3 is TGCGCCAGCAGCCGGTCGGGTTCTAGCACAGATACGCAGTATTTT. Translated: CASSRSGSSTDTQYF.

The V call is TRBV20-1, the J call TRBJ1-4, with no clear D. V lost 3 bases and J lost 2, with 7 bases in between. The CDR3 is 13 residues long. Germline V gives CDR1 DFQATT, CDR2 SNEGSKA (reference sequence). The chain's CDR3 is CSASSQTNEKLFF. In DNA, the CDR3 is TGCAGTGCTAGTAGTCAGACTAATGAAAAACTGTTTTTT.

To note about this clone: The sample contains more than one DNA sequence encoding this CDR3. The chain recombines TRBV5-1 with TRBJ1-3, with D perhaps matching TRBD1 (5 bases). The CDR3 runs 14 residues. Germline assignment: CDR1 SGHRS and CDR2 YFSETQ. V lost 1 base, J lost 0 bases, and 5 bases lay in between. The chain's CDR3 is CASSLQGSGNTIYF. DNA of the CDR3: TGCGCCAGCAGCTTGCAGGGCTCTGGAAACACCATATATTTT.

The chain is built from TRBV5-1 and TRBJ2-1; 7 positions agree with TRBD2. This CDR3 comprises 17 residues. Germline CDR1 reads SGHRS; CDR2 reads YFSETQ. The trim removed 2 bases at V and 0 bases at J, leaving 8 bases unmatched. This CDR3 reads CASSLQASGSSYNEQFF. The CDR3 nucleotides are TGCGCCAGCAGCTTACAGGCTAGCGGCAGCTCCTACAATGAGCAGTTCTTC.

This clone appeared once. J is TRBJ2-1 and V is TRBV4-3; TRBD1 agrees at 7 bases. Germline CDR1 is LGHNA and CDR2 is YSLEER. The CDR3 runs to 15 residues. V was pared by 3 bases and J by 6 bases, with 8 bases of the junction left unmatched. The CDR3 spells CASSQRQGVVNEQFF. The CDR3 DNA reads TGCGCCAGCAGCCAGCGTCAGGGGGTGGTCAATGAGCAGTTCTTC.

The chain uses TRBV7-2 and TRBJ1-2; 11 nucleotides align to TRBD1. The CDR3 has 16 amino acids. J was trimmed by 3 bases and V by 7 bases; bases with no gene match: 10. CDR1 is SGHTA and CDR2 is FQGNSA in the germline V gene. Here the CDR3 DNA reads TGTGCCAGCACCCTAGACGGGACAGGGGGGGACTATGGCTACACCTTC. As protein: CASTLDGTGGDYGYTF.

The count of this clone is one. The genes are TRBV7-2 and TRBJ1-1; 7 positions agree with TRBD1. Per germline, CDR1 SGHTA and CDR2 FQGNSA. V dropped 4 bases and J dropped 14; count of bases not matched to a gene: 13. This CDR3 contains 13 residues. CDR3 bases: TGTGCCAGCAGCTCCGGGGGACAGTTGGTGGTCTTCTTT. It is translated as CASSSGGQLVVFF. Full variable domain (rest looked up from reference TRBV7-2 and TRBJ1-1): GAGVSQSPSNKVTEKGKDVELRCDPISGHTALYWYRQSLGQGLEFLIYFQGNSAPDKSGLPSDRFSAERTGGSVSTLTIQRTQQEDSAVYLCASSSGGQLVVFFGQGTRLTVV.

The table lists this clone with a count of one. Here the CDR3 DNA reads TGTGCCAGCAGCCAAAAGAGGGGACTACGAAACAATGAGCAGTTCTTC. Residues: CASSQKRGLRNNEQFF. This chain links TRBV7-9 with TRBJ2-1, with 7 nucleotides matching TRBD2. After removal of 5 bases from V and 5 bases from J, the junction contained 12 bases not matched to a gene. The CDR3 consists of 16 residues. CDR1 SEHNR and CDR2 FQNEAQ come from the germline V gene (reference sequence).

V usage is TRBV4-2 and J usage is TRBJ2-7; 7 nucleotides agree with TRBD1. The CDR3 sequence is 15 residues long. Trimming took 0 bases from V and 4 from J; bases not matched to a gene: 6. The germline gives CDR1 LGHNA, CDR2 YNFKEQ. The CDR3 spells CASSQDPQGEYEQYF. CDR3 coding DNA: TGTGCCAGCAGCCAAGACCCGCAGGGGGAGTACGAGCAGTACTTC.

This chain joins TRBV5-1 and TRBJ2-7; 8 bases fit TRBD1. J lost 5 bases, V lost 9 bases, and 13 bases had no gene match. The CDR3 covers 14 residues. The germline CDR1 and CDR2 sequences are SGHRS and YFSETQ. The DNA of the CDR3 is TGCGCCACTAGATCAGGGGGCTTTAGGGACGAGCAGTACTTC. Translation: CATRSGGFRDEQYF.

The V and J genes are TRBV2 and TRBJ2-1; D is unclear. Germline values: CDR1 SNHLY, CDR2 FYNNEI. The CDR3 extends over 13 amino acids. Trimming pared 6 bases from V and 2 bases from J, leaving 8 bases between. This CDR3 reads CASSETTYNEQFF. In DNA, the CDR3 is TGTGCCAGCAGCGAGACAACCTACAATGAGCAGTTCTTC.

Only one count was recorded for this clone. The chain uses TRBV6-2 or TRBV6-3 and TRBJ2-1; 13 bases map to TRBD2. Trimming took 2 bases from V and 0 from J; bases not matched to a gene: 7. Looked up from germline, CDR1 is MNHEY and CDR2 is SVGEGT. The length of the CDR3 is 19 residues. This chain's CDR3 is CASSYLLWTSGSSYNEQFF. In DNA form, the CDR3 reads TGTGCCAGCAGTTACCTACTATGGACTAGCGGGAGCTCCTACAATGAGCAGTTCTTC.

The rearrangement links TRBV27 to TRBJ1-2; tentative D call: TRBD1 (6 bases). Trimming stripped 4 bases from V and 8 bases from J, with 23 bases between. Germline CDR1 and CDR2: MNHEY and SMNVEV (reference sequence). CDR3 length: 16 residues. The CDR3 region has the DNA TGTGCCAGCAGTTCTATCCGATCAGGGGCCAGTAGAGGCTACACCTTC. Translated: CASSSIRSGASRGYTF.